This T cell receptor beta chain emerged from a study of shared clonotypes between healthy human individuals. Whole-study findings and limits: Naive CD4 clonotypes overlapped across a few donors at about 5.2%. Tissue TCR repertoires likely differ from these blood-only repertoires.

On this clone itself: Its antigen is unidentified. The same CDR3 arises from other DNA sequences in this sample as well.

As originally analysed: ImmunoSEQ supplied junction-only sequences lacking quality scores, so filtering was different. Here immunoSEQ multiplex PCR was the method, and the copy in TCRdb shows in-frame clones only, minus some. V, J and clone size are those of that table, while D and trimming were read from the DNA. Here the sample spans 2 million to 2.5 million clones, around 93% being singletons. Sequences were obtained from naive CD4+ T cells from PBMCs. As for subset: CD45RA+ positively selected. The origin of this receptor is a young man in good health. Some clones in this sample may be carry-over from other donors' samples.

Written as DNA, the CDR3 is TGCGCCAGCAGCTTAGGCCCCCTCGGGGGCTACACCTTC. Translated, it gives CASSLGPLGGYTF. The V gene is TRBV5-1, the J gene TRBJ1-2; D ambiguous. Germline-derived CDR1 and CDR2 are SGHRS and YFSETQ. The CDR3 consists of 13 residues. Trimming left V 2 bases short and J 8 bases short, with 13 bases between.